This entry lists 24 T cell receptor beta chains sequenced from one sample in a study of T-cell reconstitution after alpha-beta-depleted transplantation in children. Molecular barcoding with unique molecular identifiers was used for the TCRbeta library. In TCRdb, the PCR reads were re-called with MiXCR into one record per CDR3 protein. There are about 400,000 distinct CDR3 sequences in the sample; 10% to 15% occur only once, and around 4.5% lies in the top ten. The specimen comprised PBMCs, sampled from the stem cell graft. All receptors come from a human donor who donated a stem cell graft to a child with Fanconi anemia.

This clonotype was seen more than once but under ten times. This rearrangement joins TRBV5-5 to TRBJ1-1; a possible D gene is TRBD1 (5 bases). V shed 4 bases and J shed 7 bases, with 14 bases lying between them. Germline V CDR1 and CDR2: SGHKS, YYEKEE (reference sequence). The CDR3 sequence is 13 residues long. The CDR3 is CASSGGGVDEAFF. The CDR3 nucleotides are TGTGCCAGCAGCGGGGGAGGAGTTGATGAAGCTTTCTTT.

This clonotype showed up many times. The V and J genes are TRBV20-1 and TRBJ1-2, with 11 bases identical to TRBD1. There are 11 residues in the CDR3. Trimming removed 6 bases from V and 7 bases from J; junction bases left unmatched: 1. Germline V lookup: CDR1 DFQATT, CDR2 SNEGSKA (reference sequence). The chain's CDR3 is CSAGTGGGYTF. The CDR3 nucleotides are TGCAGTGCGGGGACAGGGGGTGGCTACACCTTC.

This clonotype was counted a few times. This chain links TRBV5-1 with TRBJ2-1; 9 bases fit TRBD2. Germline V gene sequence: CDR1 SGHRS, CDR2 YFSETQ. CDR3 length: 15 amino acids. V lost 4 bases to trimming and J lost 4 bases; unmatched junction nucleotides: 6. The CDR3 DNA is TGCGCCAGCAGCCCACCTAGCGGGGTTTACAATGAGCAGTTCTTC. It is translated as CASSPPSGVYNEQFF.

Many counts were recorded for this clonotype. The chain joins TRBV12-3 or TRBV12-4 to TRBJ2-2; 7 positions agree with TRBD2. With V trimmed by 5 bases and J by 7 bases, 7 bases remained unmatched. This CDR3 contains 14 residues. The CDR3 is CASSQRLAGGELFF. CDR3 bases: TGTGCCAGCAGTCAAAGACTAGCAGGCGGGGAGCTGTTTTTT.

This clonotype came up many times. This sequence joins TRBV12-3 or TRBV12-4 and TRBJ2-1, with 14 bases aligning to TRBD2. V trimming: 4 bases; J trimming: 9 bases; junction bases outside the gene matches: 8. The CDR3 spans 16 residues. This CDR3 reads CASSSTSGGGYGEQFF. In nucleotides, the CDR3 is TGTGCCAGCAGTTCGACTAGCGGGGGGGGGTACGGTGAGCAGTTCTTC.

This clonotype was observed at least ten times. The chain recombines TRBV2 with TRBJ1-3; TRBD1 matches 7 bases. Germline V gene lookup returns CDR1 SNHLY and CDR2 FYNNEI. The CDR3 sequence is 12 residues long. The ends lost 11 bases at V and 4 bases at J; junction bases unmatched: 5. In DNA form, the CDR3 reads TGTGCCTGTGACAGGGTGGGAAACACCATATATTTT. Translating gives CACDRVGNTIYF.

The chain is built from TRBV4-2 and TRBJ2-1; no clear D gene. The V and J ends lost 0 bases and 9 bases respectively, with 15 bases between them. The CDR3 totals 15 residues. Germline CDR1 reads LGHNA; CDR2 reads YNFKEQ. The chain's CDR3 is CASSQDMDGLGEQFF. The CDR3 bases are TGTGCCAGCAGCCAAGATATGGATGGGTTAGGTGAGCAGTTCTTC.

This chain uses TRBV18 with TRBJ2-5; D gene uncertain. Looked up from germline, CDR1 is KGHSH and CDR2 is LQKENI. There are 13 residues in the CDR3. The V gene lost 6 bases and the J gene lost 4 bases, with 12 bases spanning the gap. CDR3 sequence reads: CASSLKARETQYF. DNA for the CDR3: TGTGCCAGCTCCCTCAAAGCGCGAGAGACCCAGTACTTC. The whole variable domain, filled in from reference TRBV18 and TRBJ2-5, reads NAGVMQNPRHLVRRRGQEARLRCSPMKGHSHVYWYRQLPEEGLKFMVYLQKENIIDESGMPKERFSAEFPKEGPSILRIQQVVRGDSAAYFCASSLKARETQYFGPGTRLLVL.

This clonotype was seen more than once but under ten times. This chain uses TRBV12-3 or TRBV12-4 with TRBJ2-3; 9 positions agree with TRBD2. The CDR3 runs to 16 residues. Trimming removed 2 bases from V and 6 bases from J; junction bases left unmatched: 9. This chain's CDR3 is CASSLWTSAIGDTQYF. The CDR3 DNA reads TGTGCCAGCAGTTTATGGACTAGCGCCATTGGGGATACGCAGTATTTT.

This clonotype was observed a handful of times. The CDR3 region has the DNA TGTGCCAGCAGCGGGGGGGCCTATAATTCACCCCTCCACTTT. Protein product: CASSGGAYNSPLHF. The chain employs TRBV9 and TRBJ1-6, with a weak D call TRBD1 (5 bases). The germline V and J ends were trimmed by 3 bases and 2 bases, with 6 bases remaining between them. Germline V gives CDR1 SGDLS, CDR2 YYNGEE. The CDR3 length is 14 residues.

V and J are TRBV11-2 and TRBJ2-2, with TRBD1 as a possible D gene (6 bases). CDR3 size: 15 residues. V was clipped by 5 bases and J by 1 base, with 11 bases between them. CDR1 is SGHAT and CDR2 is FQNNGV in the germline V gene. DNA for the CDR3: TGTGCCAGCAGCCCAAGACAGGAGAACACCGGGGAGCTGTTTTTT. This encodes CASSPRQENTGELFF.

This clonotype showed up many times. The CDR3 spells CASGGGGGFGYTF. The CDR3, as DNA: TGTGCCTCAGGAGGGGGAGGGGGCTTTGGCTACACCTTC. The V call is TRBV28, the J call TRBJ1-2, with 7 nucleotides matching TRBD1. This CDR3 is built from 13 residues. CDR1 is MDHEN, CDR2 SYDVKM, per germline. V dropped 11 bases and J dropped 7; count of bases not matched to a gene: 13.

The chain couples TRBV5-1 to TRBJ2-1; a weak D match, TRBD2 (5 bases). Germline CDR1 SGHRS, CDR2 YFSETQ. This CDR3 comprises 19 residues. Trimming left V 3 bases short and J 0 bases short, with 22 bases between. The CDR3 loop reads CASSSRPLLGELSYNEQFF. For the CDR3, the DNA is TGCGCCAGCAGCTCTCGACCTCTTCTCGGGGAGCTCTCCTACAATGAGCAGTTCTTC.

The V gene is TRBV5-1, the J gene TRBJ1-5, with TRBD1 as a possible D gene (6 bases). Germline V gene sequence: CDR1 SGHRS, CDR2 YFSETQ. V lost 4 bases and J 5 bases, leaving 10 bases between the germline ends. The length of the CDR3 is 13 residues. CDR3 region: CASSVRGHQPQHF. CDR3 DNA sequence: TGCGCCAGCAGCGTTCGGGGGCATCAGCCCCAGCATTTT.

The rearrangement links TRBV5-1 to TRBJ1-1, with 7 nucleotides matching TRBD1. The CDR3 is 14 residues long. Germline V gene data show CDR1 as SGHRS and CDR2 as YFSETQ. J gave up 0 bases and V 5 bases, and 4 bases lay outside the gene matches. The CDR3 nucleotides are TGCGCCAGCAGAAGGGACAGCATGAACACTGAAGCTTTCTTT. Its protein is CASRRDSMNTEAFF.

The CDR3, as DNA: TGTGCCAGCCGAAGTTTGGCGGGGGCGGTTGGCTACACCTTC. This encodes CASRSLAGAVGYTF. The V and J genes are TRBV27 and TRBJ1-2; D possibly corresponds to TRBD1 (6 bases). This CDR3 spans 14 amino acids. With 8 bases removed from V and 7 bases from J, the gap between germline ends came to 20 bases. Germline CDR1 is MNHEY and CDR2 is SMNVEV (reference sequence).

This clonotype was seen only a few times. The rearrangement uses TRBV24-1 and TRBJ2-1; 7 positions match TRBD1. Germline V gene sequence: CDR1 KGHDR, CDR2 SFDVKD. The CDR3 is 15 amino acids. The V segment lost 4 bases and the J segment 4 bases; nucleotides outside the gene matches: 6. In DNA form, the CDR3 reads TGTGCCACCAGTGAGACAGGGAGTGGTTACAATGAGCAGTTCTTC. Residues: CATSETGSGYNEQFF.

Ten or more counts support this clonotype. This sequence joins TRBV6-5 and TRBJ2-2; D not resolved. Looked up from germline, CDR1 is MNHEY and CDR2 is SVGAGI. The V end lost 2 bases, the J end lost 0 bases, and 4 bases lay between the germline ends. The CDR3 totals 14 residues. Written as DNA, the CDR3 is TGTGCCAGCAGTTACAGCCCGAACACCGGGGAGCTGTTTTTT. This translates into CASSYSPNTGELFF.

This clonotype turned up a few times. This chain links TRBV5-6 with TRBJ1-4; D is perhaps TRBD1 (6 bases). CDR3 length: 16 residues. V was trimmed by 4 bases and J by 1 base, leaving 14 bases between them. Germline assignment: CDR1 SGHDT and CDR2 YYEEEE. CDR3 loop: CASSARGDLTNEKLFF. CDR3 nucleotide sequence: TGTGCCAGCAGCGCTAGGGGGGACCTAACTAATGAAAAACTGTTTTTT. Complete variable domain (other parts from reference TRBV5-6 and TRBJ1-4): DAGVTQSPTHLIKTRGQQVTLRCSPKSGHDTVSWYQQALGQGPQFIFQYYEEEERQRGNFPDRFSGHQFPNYSSELNVNALLLGDSALYLCASSARGDLTNEKLFFGSGTQLSVL.

This clonotype was counted between two and nine times. The V gene is TRBV9, the J gene TRBJ1-2, with a possible D match to TRBD1 (6 bases). The germline gives CDR1 SGDLS, CDR2 YYNGEE. Trimming removed 4 bases from V and 8 bases from J, with 18 bases in between. The CDR3 has 14 residues. The CDR3 region is CASSRRPGGEGYTF. Written as DNA, the CDR3 is TGTGCCAGCAGCCGACGTCCGGGGGGCGAAGGCTACACCTTC.

The chain links TRBV2 to TRBJ2-3, with 11 bases matching TRBD2. The CDR3 totals 15 residues. Germline V gene lookup returns CDR1 SNHLY and CDR2 FYNNEI. The J segment lost 6 bases and the V segment lost 7 bases, leaving 9 bases of the junction unmatched. The CDR3 loop reads CASIEGTSGIDTQYF. CDR3 bases: TGTGCCAGCATTGAGGGGACTAGCGGCATCGATACGCAGTATTTT.

This clonotype has a count of ten or more. The chain uses TRBV7-9 and TRBJ1-1; no clear D. The CDR3 is made up of 14 amino acids. CDR1 and CDR2 from the germline V gene are SEHNR and FQNEAQ (reference sequence). V was trimmed by 3 bases and J by 3 bases, leaving 11 bases between them. The CDR3 loop reads CASSLGGLDTEAFF. The CDR3 coding sequence is TGTGCCAGCAGCTTGGGAGGGCTCGACACTGAAGCTTTCTTT.

V usage is TRBV12-3 or TRBV12-4 and J usage is TRBJ1-1, with no clear D. The length of the CDR3 is 16 residues. Trimming left V 5 bases short and J 1 base short, with 17 bases between. CDR3 in amino acids: CASSAMGGLWNTEAFF. The CDR3 bases are TGTGCCAGCAGTGCTATGGGAGGACTATGGAACACTGAAGCTTTCTTT.

This clonotype was seen a few times. V gene TRBV6-2 or TRBV6-3 combines with J gene TRBJ1-5; tentatively, D is TRBD1 (6 bases). The ends were cut back, 5 bases at V and 1 base at J, with 15 bases in the middle. From germline, CDR1 is MNHEY and CDR2 SVGEGT. The CDR3 length is 16 residues. CDR3 in amino acids: CASSPVGGGSNQPQHF. Here the CDR3 DNA reads TGTGCCAGCAGTCCCGTTGGTGGGGGCAGCAATCAGCCCCAGCATTTT.